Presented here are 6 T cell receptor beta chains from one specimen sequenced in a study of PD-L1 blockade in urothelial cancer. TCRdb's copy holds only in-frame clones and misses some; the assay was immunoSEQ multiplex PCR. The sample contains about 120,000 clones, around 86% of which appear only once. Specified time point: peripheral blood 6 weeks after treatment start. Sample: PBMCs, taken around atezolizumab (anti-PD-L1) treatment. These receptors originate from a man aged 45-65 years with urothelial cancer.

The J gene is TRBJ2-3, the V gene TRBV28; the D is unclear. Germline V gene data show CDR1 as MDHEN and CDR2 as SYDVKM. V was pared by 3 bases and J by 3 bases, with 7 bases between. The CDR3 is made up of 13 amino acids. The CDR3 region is CASSFIGTDTQYF. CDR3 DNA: TGTGCCAGCAGTTTTATCGGGACAGATACGCAGTATTTT.

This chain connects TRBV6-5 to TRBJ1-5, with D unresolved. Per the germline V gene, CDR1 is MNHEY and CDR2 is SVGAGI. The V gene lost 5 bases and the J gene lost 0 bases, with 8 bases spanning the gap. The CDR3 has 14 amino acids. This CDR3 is CASSRSGSNQPQHF. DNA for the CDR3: TGTGCCAGCAGTCGATCGGGTAGCAATCAGCCCCAGCATTTT.

CDR3 in DNA: TGTGCCAGCAGTGTTGACAGGGGGGACTACAATGAGCAGTTCTTC. It codes for CASSVDRGDYNEQFF. The chain recombines TRBV6-5 with TRBJ2-1; the match to TRBD1 covers 9 bases. V was clipped by 5 bases and J by 3 bases; unmatched bases: 5. CDR3 length: 15 amino acids. Germline-derived CDR1 and CDR2 are MNHEY and SVGAGI.

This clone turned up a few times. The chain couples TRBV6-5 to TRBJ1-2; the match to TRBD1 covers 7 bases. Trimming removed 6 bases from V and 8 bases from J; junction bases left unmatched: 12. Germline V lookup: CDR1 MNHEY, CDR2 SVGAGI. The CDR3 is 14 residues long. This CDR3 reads CASSPQTQGRGYTF. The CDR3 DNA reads TGTGCCAGCAGCCCCCAAACACAGGGGAGGGGCTACACCTTC.

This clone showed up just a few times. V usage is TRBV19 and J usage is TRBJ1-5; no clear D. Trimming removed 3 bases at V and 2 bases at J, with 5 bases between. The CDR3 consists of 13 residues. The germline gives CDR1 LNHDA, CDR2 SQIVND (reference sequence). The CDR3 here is CASSIGGNQPQHF. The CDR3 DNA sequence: TGTGCCAGTAGTATCGGTGGCAATCAGCCCCAGCATTTT.

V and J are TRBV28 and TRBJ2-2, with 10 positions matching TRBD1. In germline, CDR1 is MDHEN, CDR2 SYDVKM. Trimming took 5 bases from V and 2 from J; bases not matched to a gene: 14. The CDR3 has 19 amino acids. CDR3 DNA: TGTGCCAGCAGTCCCCCGGGACAGGGGAATTTTTGTAACACCGGGGAGCTGTTTTTT. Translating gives CASSPPGQGNFCNTGELFF.